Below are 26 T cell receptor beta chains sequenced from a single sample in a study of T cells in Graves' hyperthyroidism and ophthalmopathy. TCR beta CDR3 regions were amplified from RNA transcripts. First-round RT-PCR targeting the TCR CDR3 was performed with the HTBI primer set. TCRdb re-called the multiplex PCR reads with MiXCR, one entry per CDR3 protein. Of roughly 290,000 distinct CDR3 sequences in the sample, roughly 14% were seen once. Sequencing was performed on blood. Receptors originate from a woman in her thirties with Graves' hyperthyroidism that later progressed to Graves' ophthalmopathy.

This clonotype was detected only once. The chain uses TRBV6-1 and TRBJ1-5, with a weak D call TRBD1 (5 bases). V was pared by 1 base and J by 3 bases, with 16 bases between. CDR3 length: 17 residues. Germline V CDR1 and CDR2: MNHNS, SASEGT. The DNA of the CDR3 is TGTGCCAGCAGTGAAGGGACCTCCGGGACCTTCAATCAGCCCCAGCATTTT. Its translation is CASSEGTSGTFNQPQHF.

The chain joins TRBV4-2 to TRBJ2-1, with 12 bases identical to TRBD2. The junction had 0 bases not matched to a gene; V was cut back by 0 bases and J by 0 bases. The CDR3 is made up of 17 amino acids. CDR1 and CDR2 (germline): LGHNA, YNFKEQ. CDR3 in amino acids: CASSQETSGGSYNEQFF. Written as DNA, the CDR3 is TGTGCCAGCAGCCAAGAGACTAGCGGGGGCTCCTACAATGAGCAGTTCTTC.

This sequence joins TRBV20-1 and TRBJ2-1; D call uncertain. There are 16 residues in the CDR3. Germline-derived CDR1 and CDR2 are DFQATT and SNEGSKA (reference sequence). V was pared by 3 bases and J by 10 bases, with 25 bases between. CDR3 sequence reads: CSASSASSPPVGEQFF. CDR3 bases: TGCAGTGCTAGTAGTGCCAGCAGTCCCCCCGTGGGAGAGCAGTTCTTC.

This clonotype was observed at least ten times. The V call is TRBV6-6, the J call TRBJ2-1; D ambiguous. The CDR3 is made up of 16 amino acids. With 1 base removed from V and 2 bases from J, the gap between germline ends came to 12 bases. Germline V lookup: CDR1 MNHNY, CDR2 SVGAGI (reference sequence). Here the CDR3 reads CASSYYETLPYNEQFF. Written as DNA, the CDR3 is TGTGCCAGCAGTTACTACGAGACCTTACCCTACAATGAGCAGTTCTTC.

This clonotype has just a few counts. CDR3 residues: CASSLYPSSTDTQYF. The CDR3 coding sequence is TGTGCCAGCAGCTTATACCCGTCTAGCACAGATACGCAGTATTTT. The chain joins TRBV7-8 to TRBJ2-3; D unresolved. CDR3 length: 15 amino acids. CDR1 and CDR2 (germline): SGHVS, FQNEAQ. Trimming pared 2 bases from V and 0 bases from J, leaving 9 bases between.

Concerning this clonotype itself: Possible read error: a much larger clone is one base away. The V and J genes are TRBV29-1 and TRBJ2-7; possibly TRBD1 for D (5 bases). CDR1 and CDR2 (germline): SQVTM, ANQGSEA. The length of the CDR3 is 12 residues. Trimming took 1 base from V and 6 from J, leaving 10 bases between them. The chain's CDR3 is CSVEGQGAEQYF. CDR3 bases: TGCAGCGTTGAAGGTCAGGGTGCCGAGCAGTACTTC.

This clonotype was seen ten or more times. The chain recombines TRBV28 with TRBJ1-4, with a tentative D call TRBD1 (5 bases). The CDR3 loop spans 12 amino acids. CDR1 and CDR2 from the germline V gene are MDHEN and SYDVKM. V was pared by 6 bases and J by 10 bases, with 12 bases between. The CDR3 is CASRFDGGKLFF. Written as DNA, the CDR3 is TGTGCCAGCAGGTTCGATGGGGGAAAACTGTTTTTT.

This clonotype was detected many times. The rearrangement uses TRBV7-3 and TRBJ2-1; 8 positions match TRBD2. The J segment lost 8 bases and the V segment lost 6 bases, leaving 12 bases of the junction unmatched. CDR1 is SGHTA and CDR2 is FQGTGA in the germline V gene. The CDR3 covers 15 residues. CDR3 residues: CASSEREGRWDEQFF. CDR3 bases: TGTGCCAGCAGTGAACGGGAGGGCCGATGGGATGAGCAGTTCTTC.

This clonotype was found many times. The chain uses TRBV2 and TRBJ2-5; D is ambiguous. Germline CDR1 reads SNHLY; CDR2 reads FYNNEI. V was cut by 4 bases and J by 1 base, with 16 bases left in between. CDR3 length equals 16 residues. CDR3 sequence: CASSGGSGTPQETQYF. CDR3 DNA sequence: TGTGCCAGCAGTGGGGGAAGTGGAACTCCCCAAGAGACCCAGTACTTC.

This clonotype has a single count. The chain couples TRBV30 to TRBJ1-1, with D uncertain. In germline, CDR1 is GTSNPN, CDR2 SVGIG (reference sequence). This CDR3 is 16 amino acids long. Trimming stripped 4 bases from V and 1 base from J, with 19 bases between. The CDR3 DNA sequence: TGTGCCTGGACCCCCACGGCCACCCATCCGAACACTGAAGCTTTCTTT. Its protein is CAWTPTATHPNTEAFF.

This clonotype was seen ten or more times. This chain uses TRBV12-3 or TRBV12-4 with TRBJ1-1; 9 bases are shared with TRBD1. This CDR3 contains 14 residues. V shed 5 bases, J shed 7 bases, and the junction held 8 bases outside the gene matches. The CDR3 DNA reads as TGTGCCAGCAGTCTATCCGGACAGGGGCATGAAGCTTTCTTT. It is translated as CASSLSGQGHEAFF.

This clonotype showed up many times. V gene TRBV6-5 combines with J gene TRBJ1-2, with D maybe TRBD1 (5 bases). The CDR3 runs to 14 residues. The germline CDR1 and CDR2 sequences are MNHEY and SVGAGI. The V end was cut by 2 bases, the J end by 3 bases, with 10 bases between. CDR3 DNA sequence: TGTGCCAGCAGTTACACGACAGATTACTATGGCTACACCTTC. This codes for CASSYTTDYYGYTF.

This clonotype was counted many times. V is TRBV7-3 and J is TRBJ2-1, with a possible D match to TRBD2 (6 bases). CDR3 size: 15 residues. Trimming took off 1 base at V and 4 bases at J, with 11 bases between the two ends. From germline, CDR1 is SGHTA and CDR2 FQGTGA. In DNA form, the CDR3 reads TGTGCCAGCAGCTTAAGAGGGACTTCTTACAATGAGCAGTTCTTC. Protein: CASSLRGTSYNEQFF.

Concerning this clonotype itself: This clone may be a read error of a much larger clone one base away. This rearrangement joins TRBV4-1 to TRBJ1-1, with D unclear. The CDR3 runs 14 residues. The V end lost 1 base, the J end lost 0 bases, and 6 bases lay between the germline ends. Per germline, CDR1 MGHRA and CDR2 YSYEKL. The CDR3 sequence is CASSQGIMNTEAFF. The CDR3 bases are TGCGCCAGCAGCCAAGGGATCATGAACACTGAAGCTTTCTTT.

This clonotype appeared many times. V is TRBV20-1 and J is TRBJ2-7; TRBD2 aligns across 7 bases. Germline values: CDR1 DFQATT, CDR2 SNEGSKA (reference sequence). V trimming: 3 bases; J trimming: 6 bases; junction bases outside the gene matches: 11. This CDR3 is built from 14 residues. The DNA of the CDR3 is TGCAGTGCTAGTGGCGTGGCGGGAGAAGGCGAGCAGTACTTC. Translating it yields CSASGVAGEGEQYF.

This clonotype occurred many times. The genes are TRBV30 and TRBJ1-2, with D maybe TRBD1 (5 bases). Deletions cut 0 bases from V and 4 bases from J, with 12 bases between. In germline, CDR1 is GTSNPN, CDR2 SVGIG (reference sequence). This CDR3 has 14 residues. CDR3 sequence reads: CAWSVQGRGYGYTF. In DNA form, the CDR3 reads TGTGCCTGGAGTGTACAAGGGAGGGGCTATGGCTACACCTTC.

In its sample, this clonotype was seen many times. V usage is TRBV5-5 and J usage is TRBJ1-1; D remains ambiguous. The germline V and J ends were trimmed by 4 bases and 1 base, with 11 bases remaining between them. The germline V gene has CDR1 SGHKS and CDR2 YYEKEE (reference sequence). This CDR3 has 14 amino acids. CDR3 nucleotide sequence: TGTGCCAGCAGCCGTAGCGACGCGAACACTGAAGCTTTCTTT. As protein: CASSRSDANTEAFF. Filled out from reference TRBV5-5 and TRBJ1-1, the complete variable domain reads DAGVTQSPTHLIKTRGQQVTLRCSPISGHKSVSWYQQVLGQGPQFIFQYYEKEERGRGNFPDRFSARQFPNYSSELNVNALLLGDSALYLCASSRSDANTEAFFGQGTRLTVV.

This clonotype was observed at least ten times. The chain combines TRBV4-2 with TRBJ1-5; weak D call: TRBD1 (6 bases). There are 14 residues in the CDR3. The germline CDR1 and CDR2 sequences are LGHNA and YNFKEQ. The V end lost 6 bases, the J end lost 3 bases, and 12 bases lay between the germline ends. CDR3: CASRGAGANQPQHF. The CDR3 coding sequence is TGTGCCAGCAGAGGCGCAGGGGCCAATCAGCCCCAGCATTTT.

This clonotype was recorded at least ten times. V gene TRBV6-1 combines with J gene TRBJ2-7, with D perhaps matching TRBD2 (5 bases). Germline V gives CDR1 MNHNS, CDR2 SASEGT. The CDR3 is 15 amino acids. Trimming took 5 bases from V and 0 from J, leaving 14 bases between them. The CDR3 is CASSSSSSGSYEQYF. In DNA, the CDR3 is TGTGCCAGCAGTTCTTCATCCAGCGGCTCCTACGAGCAGTACTTC.

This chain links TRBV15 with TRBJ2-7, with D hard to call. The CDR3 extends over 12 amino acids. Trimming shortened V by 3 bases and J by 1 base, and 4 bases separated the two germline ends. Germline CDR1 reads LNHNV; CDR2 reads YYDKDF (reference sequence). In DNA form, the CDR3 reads TGTGCCACCAGCAGCGTTTCCTACGAGCAGTACTTC. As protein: CATSSVSYEQYF.

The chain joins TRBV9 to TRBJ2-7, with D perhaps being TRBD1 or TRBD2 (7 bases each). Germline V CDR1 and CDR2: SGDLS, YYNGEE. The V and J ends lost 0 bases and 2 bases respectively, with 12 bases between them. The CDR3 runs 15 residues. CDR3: CASSVDSGGAYEQYF. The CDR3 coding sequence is TGTGCCAGCAGCGTAGATTCAGGGGGGGCCTACGAGCAGTACTTC.

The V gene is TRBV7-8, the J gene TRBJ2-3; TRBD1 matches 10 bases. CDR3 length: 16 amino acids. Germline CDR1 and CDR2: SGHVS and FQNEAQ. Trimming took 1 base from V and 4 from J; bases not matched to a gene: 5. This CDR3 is CASSLGTGGVADTQYF. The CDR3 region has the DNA TGTGCCAGCAGCTTAGGGACAGGGGGGGTTGCAGATACGCAGTATTTT.

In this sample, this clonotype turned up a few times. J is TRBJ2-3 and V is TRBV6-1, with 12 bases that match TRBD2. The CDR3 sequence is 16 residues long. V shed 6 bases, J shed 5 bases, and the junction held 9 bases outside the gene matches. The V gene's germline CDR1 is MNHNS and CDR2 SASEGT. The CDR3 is CASRRTSGRPLDTQYF. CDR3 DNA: TGTGCCAGCAGACGAACTAGCGGGAGGCCGTTAGATACGCAGTATTTT.

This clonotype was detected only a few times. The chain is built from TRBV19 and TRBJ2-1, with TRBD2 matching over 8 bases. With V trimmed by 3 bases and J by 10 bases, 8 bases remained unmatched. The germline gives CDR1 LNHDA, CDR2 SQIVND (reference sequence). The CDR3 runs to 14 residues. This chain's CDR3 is CASSIELAGVEQFF. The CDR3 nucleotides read TGTGCCAGTAGTATCGAGCTAGCGGGCGTCGAGCAGTTCTTC.

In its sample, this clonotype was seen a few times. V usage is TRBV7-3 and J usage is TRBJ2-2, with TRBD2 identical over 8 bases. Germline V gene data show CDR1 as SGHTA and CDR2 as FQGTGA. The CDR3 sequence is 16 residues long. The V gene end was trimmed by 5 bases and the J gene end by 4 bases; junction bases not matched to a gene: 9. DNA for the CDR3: TGTGCCAGCAGCGGAGACAGCGGGAGACTCACCGGGGAGCTGTTTTTT. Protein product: CASSGDSGRLTGELFF.

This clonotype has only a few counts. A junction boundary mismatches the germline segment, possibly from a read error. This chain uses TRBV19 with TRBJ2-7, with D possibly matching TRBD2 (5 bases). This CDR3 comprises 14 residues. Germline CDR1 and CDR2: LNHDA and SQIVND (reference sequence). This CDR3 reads CASGMRVNLHEQYF. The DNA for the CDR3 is TGTGCCAGTGGTATGAGGGTAAACCTCCACGAGCAGTACTTC.